This TCR beta chain comes out of a study of CD8+ T cells in alopecia areata. Trimming cost V 3 bases and J 4 bases; bases outside gene matches: 8. CDR1 is MGHRA and CDR2 is YSYEKL in the germline V gene. The CDR3 has 16 residues. CD4+ and CD8+ T cells were sorted from PBMCs stained for CD3, CD4 and CD8. Points on this clone: Its cognate antigen is unknown.

Sequencing templates came from extracted RNA that was reverse transcribed into cDNA. Generated by immunoSEQ multiplex PCR, the TCRdb table keeps only in-frame clones and is missing some. The sample lists under 250,000 clones; 56% were seen once. Study findings and constraints: Although TCR sharing was seen in mice, sharing across patients was less clear, possibly for HLA-related reasons. Lesional scalp, especially alopecia totalis/universalis, showed higher clonality than normal scalp.

Input material: CD8+ T cells sorted from blood. V gene TRBV4-1 combines with J gene TRBJ2-3; 9 bases map to TRBD2. The sequence was obtained from a human donor in good health. CDR3 sequence reads: CASSQSGLAASDTQYF. In nucleotides, the CDR3 is TGCGCCAGCAGCCAGTCGGGACTAGCAGCCTCAGATACGCAGTATTTT.